Shown below are 17 T cell receptor beta chains from a single sample sequenced in a study of monozygotic twins with inflammatory bowel disease. Reprocessing the 5' RACE reads, TCRdb reports a single entry for every CDR3 protein and omits DNA. The sample spans fewer than 450,000 distinct CDR3 sequences; the ten largest clones claim approximately 2.8%. Sequenced input: blood. The receptor source for this set is a human donor with ulcerative colitis or Crohn's disease, or a healthy co-twin of an affected twin (not recorded which).

The chain combines TRBV28 with TRBJ1-1; TCRdb's D call, TRBD1, is unchecked because there is no DNA. The CDR3 spans 13 residues. Germline CDR1 reads MDHEN; CDR2 reads SYDVKM. Here the CDR3 reads CASSQGQGVEAFF.

V gene TRBV5-1 combines with J gene TRBJ2-2. The CDR3 loop spans 14 amino acids. Germline assignment: CDR1 SGHRS and CDR2 YFSETQ. CDR3 sequence reads: CASSLRWNTGELFF. Variable domain in full (rest from reference TRBV5-1 and TRBJ2-2): KAGVTQTPRYLIKTRGQQVTLSCSPISGHRSVSWYQQTPGQGLQFLFEYFSETQRNKGNFPGRFSGRQFSNSRSEMNVSTLELGDSALYLCASSLRWNTGELFFGEGSRLTVL.

The V call is TRBV23-1, the J call TRBJ2-2; TCRdb lists TRBD1, though no DNA is available to test this call. TRBV23-1 is an ORF for which the function is uncertain. The CDR3 covers 16 residues. The CDR3 protein is CASSQGTGENTGELFF.

The chain is built from TRBV4-2 and TRBJ1-1. The length of the CDR3 is 13 residues. The V gene's germline CDR1 is LGHNA and CDR2 YNFKEQ. CDR3 sequence reads: CASSRGTNTEAFF.

The J gene is TRBJ2-7, the V gene TRBV7-9. The CDR3 covers 12 residues. Germline V gives CDR1 SEHNR, CDR2 FQNEAQ (reference sequence). The CDR3 is CASSLVFHEQYF.

The CDR3 sequence: CASSVVGRGGTYNEQFF. The rearrangement joins TRBV9 to TRBJ2-1; TCRdb designates TRBD1, a call that cannot be tested without DNA. This CDR3 is 17 amino acids long. Germline loops: CDR1 SGDLS, CDR2 YYNGEE.

The V gene is TRBV12-3 or TRBV12-4, the J gene TRBJ1-4. The CDR3 length is 12 residues. CDR3 amino acids: CASTVGDEKLFF.

The genes are TRBV13 and TRBJ2-2; the TRBD1 assignment by TCRdb is unverifiable without DNA. Germline CDR1 PRHDT, CDR2 FYEKMQ (reference sequence). This CDR3 region has 15 residues. CDR3 sequence: CASRGQSQGTGELFF.

This rearrangement joins TRBV12-3 or TRBV12-4 to TRBJ2-4; no DNA is available, so the TRBD2 call from TCRdb remains unchecked. This CDR3 is built from 17 residues. CDR3 in amino acids: CASSHRVRIREKNIQYF.

This chain connects TRBV27 to TRBJ1-1. The CDR3 has 14 residues. Germline lookup yields CDR1 MNHEY and CDR2 SMNVEV (reference sequence). The CDR3: CASSFGSPNTEAFF.

The chain couples TRBV5-1 to TRBJ2-3; TCRdb's assignment of TRBD2 cannot be checked, as there is no DNA. Germline-derived CDR1 and CDR2 are SGHRS and YFSETQ. CDR3 size: 15 residues. CDR3 in amino acids: CASSPGLLLADTQYF.

The genes are TRBV9 and TRBJ2-7; TCRdb selects TRBD2, and the lack of DNA leaves this call unchecked. CDR1 and CDR2 from the germline V gene are SGDLS and YYNGEE. The CDR3 runs to 15 residues. This CDR3 reads CASSPTGTSVYEQYF.

The genes are TRBV25-1 and TRBJ1-4; lacking DNA, the TRBD1 call made by TCRdb goes unchecked. The CDR3 sequence is 18 residues long. Germline lookup yields CDR1 MGHDK and CDR2 SYGVNS. CDR3 in amino acids: CASSETAGRGFSNEKLFF.

The gene calls are TRBV20-1 and TRBJ1-6. This CDR3 comprises 15 residues. The V gene's germline CDR1 is DFQATT and CDR2 SNEGSKA (reference sequence). CDR3 amino acids: CSAKATSSYNSPLHF.

J is TRBJ2-5 and V is TRBV5-1; TCRdb reports TRBD1, a call that lacks DNA to check it against. The CDR3 spans 14 residues. From germline, CDR1 is SGHRS and CDR2 YFSETQ. CDR3 sequence reads: CASSSTGDRETQYF. Full variable domain (missing parts from reference TRBV5-1 and TRBJ2-5): KAGVTQTPRYLIKTRGQQVTLSCSPISGHRSVSWYQQTPGQGLQFLFEYFSETQRNKGNFPGRFSGRQFSNSRSEMNVSTLELGDSALYLCASSSTGDRETQYFGPGTRLLVL.

The chain combines TRBV20-1 with TRBJ2-3; TCRdb gives TRBD1 as the D gene, but with no DNA this cannot be confirmed. Per germline, CDR1 DFQATT and CDR2 SNEGSKA (reference sequence). This CDR3 region has 16 residues. The CDR3 reads CSARVVTGTGLDTQYF.

The V gene is TRBV7-9, the J gene TRBJ2-1; absent DNA, TCRdb's TRBD1 call cannot be checked. This CDR3 has 15 amino acids. Germline-derived CDR1 and CDR2 are SEHNR and FQNEAQ (reference sequence). CDR3 loop: CASSLPARGRDEQFF.